This record covers a single TCR beta chain. Across 20 to 25 US areas, participants ranged in age from 18 to 89 years. Self-reported history from a screening survey and questionnaire set each donor's cohort. Under the authors' procedure: Amplification from reference gene primers served as the basis for estimated nucleated cell counts. The method was immunoSEQ multiplex PCR; TCRdb's version includes in-frame clones alone and lacks a portion of them. V and J calls and clone size are those listed in that table; D and trimming were worked out from the DNA. The sample yields roughly 220,000 clones, 75% to 90% seen once. V lost 10 bases and J lost 5, with 19 bases in between. Germline CDR1 is SGHNT and CDR2 is YYREEE (reference sequence). This CDR3 has 14 residues. This sample was taken from a study of blood T cell repertoires in COVID-19. Study information: Sites in the United States, Italy and Spain provided acute and convalescent COVID-19 samples.

The TCR comes from a woman in her forties with acute COVID-19. The sample consisted of PBMCs or T cells enriched from blood (not recorded which). The chain is built from TRBV5-4 and TRBJ2-1; a weak D match, TRBD1 (5 bases). The CDR3 DNA is TGTGCCGGAACTTCTGGGGCCTTAGACAATGAGCAGTTCTTC. This translates into CAGTSGALDNEQFF.